Below, 32 T cell receptor beta chains from the same sample are listed, as sequenced in a study of blood T cell repertoires in COVID-19. Sequencing was performed with immunoSEQ multiplex PCR; in TCRdb, only in-frame clones are kept and a portion is missing. The sample records around 100,000 clones, around 87% being singletons. The sequencing sample was made of peripheral blood. The receptors were gathered from a human donor in a cohort sampled during active COVID-19.

The genes are TRBV14 and TRBJ2-7; D possibly corresponds to TRBD1 (5 bases). This CDR3 comprises 16 residues. The V and J ends lost 0 bases and 0 bases respectively, with 12 bases between them. Per germline, CDR1 SGHDN and CDR2 FVKESK. CDR3: CASSQDWAGISYEQYF. Here the CDR3 DNA reads TGTGCCAGCAGCCAAGATTGGGCAGGGATCTCCTACGAGCAGTACTTC.

V and J are TRBV11-2 and TRBJ1-6, with unresolved D. The V and J ends lost 5 bases and 2 bases respectively, with 4 bases between them. Germline-derived CDR1 and CDR2 are SGHAT and FQNNGV. The CDR3 is 13 amino acids. The CDR3 DNA reads TGTGCCAGCAGCCCCACCTATAATTCACCCCTCCACTTT. Its protein is CASSPTYNSPLHF.

The rearrangement joins TRBV7-2 to TRBJ2-2; the D gene is possibly TRBD1 (7 bases). Trimming cost V 5 bases and J 16 bases, with 17 bases left between them. The CDR3 runs 12 residues. Germline loops: CDR1 SGHTA, CDR2 FQGNSA. The CDR3 is CASSPGGGQPFF. The CDR3 DNA reads as TGTGCCAGCAGCCCTGGAGGGGGACAGCCGTTTTTT.

This clone has just a few counts. The rearrangement joins TRBV5-3 to TRBJ1-5, with D possibly TRBD1 on 6 matching bases. TRBV5-3 is flagged as an ORF with uncertain function. The V end lost 4 bases, the J end lost 0 bases, and 17 bases lay between the germline ends. The CDR3 covers 17 residues. CDR3: CARSPLSRRGSNQPQHF. The DNA for the CDR3 is TGTGCCAGAAGCCCGCTCAGTCGCAGGGGTAGCAATCAGCCCCAGCATTTT.

This sequence joins TRBV4-3 and TRBJ2-5, with TRBD2 matching 7 bases. CDR1 is LGHNA, CDR2 YSLEER, per germline. The J segment lost 0 bases and the V segment lost 1 base, leaving 8 bases of the junction unmatched. CDR3 length equals 17 residues. In DNA, the CDR3 is TGCGCCAGCAGCCAAGTGAGGGGAGGGGACTACCAAGAGACCCAGTACTTC. Translating it yields CASSQVRGGDYQETQYF.

The rearrangement joins TRBV5-1 to TRBJ1-1; D is unresolved. Per the germline V gene, CDR1 is SGHRS and CDR2 is YFSETQ. Trimming stripped 0 bases from V and 3 bases from J, with 9 bases between. The CDR3 extends over 14 amino acids. CDR3 amino acids: CASSLGAEYTEAFF. CDR3 coding DNA: TGCGCCAGCAGCTTGGGGGCAGAGTACACTGAAGCTTTCTTT.

The chain links TRBV19 to TRBJ2-2; 13 bases are shared with TRBD2. The CDR3 length is 17 residues. CDR1 and CDR2 from the germline V gene are LNHDA and SQIVND (reference sequence). Trimming cost V 5 bases and J 4 bases; bases outside gene matches: 7. The CDR3 bases are TGTGCCAGTAGTCCCGGACTAGCGGGAGTGATCACCGGGGAGCTGTTTTTT. Protein product: CASSPGLAGVITGELFF.

Only one count was recorded for this clone. This sequence joins TRBV5-1 and TRBJ2-3; 13 nucleotides agree with TRBD2. Trimming removed 0 bases from V and 4 bases from J; junction bases left unmatched: 5. This CDR3 is 17 amino acids long. Per the germline V gene, CDR1 is SGHRS and CDR2 is YFSETQ. DNA for the CDR3: TGCGCCAGCAGCTTGGTACTAGCGGGGGGGCCGCCAGATACGCAGTATTTT. Its translation is CASSLVLAGGPPDTQYF.

The DNA of the CDR3 is TGTGCCAGCAGCCAAGTGGCCTATGAAAAACTGTTTTTT. Protein product: CASSQVAYEKLFF. The J gene is TRBJ1-4, the V gene TRBV14; D is undetermined. Trimming cost V 1 base and J 6 bases, with 6 bases left between them. CDR3 length: 13 residues. Germline-derived CDR1 and CDR2 are SGHDN and FVKESK.

The rearrangement joins TRBV6-2 or TRBV6-3 to TRBJ1-1; D not certain. This CDR3 region has 15 residues. Germline V CDR1 and CDR2: MNHEY, SVGEGT. V was shortened by 0 bases and J by 5 bases, with 13 bases between the two germline ends. The CDR3 here is CASSYSAASGTEAFF. CDR3 in DNA: TGTGCCAGCAGTTACTCTGCGGCCTCGGGGACTGAAGCTTTCTTT.

The J gene is TRBJ1-1, the V gene TRBV30, with D unresolved. Trimming left V 1 base short and J 4 bases short, with 7 bases between. The CDR3 sequence is 12 residues long. Germline assignment: CDR1 GTSNPN and CDR2 SVGIG (reference sequence). The CDR3 loop is CAWSGVPTEAFF. CDR3 in DNA: TGTGCCTGGAGTGGAGTACCCACTGAAGCTTTCTTT. The full variable domain, with the rest looked up from reference TRBV30 and TRBJ1-1, is SQTIHQWPATLVQPVGSPLSLECTVEGTSNPNLYWYRQAAGRGLQLLFYSVGIGQISSEVPQNLSASRPQDRQFILSSKKLLLSDSGFYLCAWSGVPTEAFFGQGTRLTVV.

V usage is TRBV7-9 and J usage is TRBJ1-4; 8 bases match TRBD1. The ends lost 6 bases at V and 7 bases at J; junction bases unmatched: 16. CDR1 is SEHNR and CDR2 is FQNEAQ in the germline V gene (reference sequence). The CDR3 length is 17 residues. CDR3 DNA: TGTGCCAGCAGTCGAACCGGGACAGGTTTTATCGGTGAAAAACTGTTTTTT. It yields the protein CASSRTGTGFIGEKLFF.

This chain connects TRBV9 to TRBJ2-1, with D uncertain. V was pared by 7 bases and J by 0 bases, with 11 bases between. CDR1 SGDLS and CDR2 YYNGEE come from the germline V gene. The CDR3 consists of 14 residues. The CDR3 reads CASGEVFSYNEQFF. In DNA, the CDR3 is TGTGCCAGCGGAGAGGTATTCTCCTACAATGAGCAGTTCTTC.

The genes are TRBV7-2 and TRBJ1-1; 7 bases map to TRBD1. Germline V gives CDR1 SGHTA, CDR2 FQGNSA. V shed 1 base and J 1 base; nucleotides not matched to a gene: 6. This CDR3 has 16 residues. The CDR3, as DNA: TGTGCCAGCAGCTTAGAAGGGGGCATAGCGAACACTGAAGCTTTCTTT. Residues: CASSLEGGIANTEAFF.

The rearrangement uses TRBV7-3 and TRBJ2-6; D is unclear. Germline V gives CDR1 SGHTA, CDR2 FQGTGA. This CDR3 contains 18 residues. The V end was cut by 6 bases, the J end by 0 bases, with 18 bases between. CDR3: CASSLRSKVVSGANVLTF. CDR3 DNA: TGTGCCAGCAGTTTACGGTCAAAAGTCGTCTCTGGGGCCAACGTCCTGACTTTC.

The genes are TRBV19 and TRBJ1-3; D call uncertain. The germline V gene has CDR1 LNHDA and CDR2 SQIVND (reference sequence). Trimming cost V 7 bases and J 0 bases, with 16 bases left between them. The CDR3 has 16 amino acids. CDR3 in amino acids: CASTTLLPISGNTIYF. The CDR3 coding sequence is TGTGCCAGTACTACCCTTCTTCCTATCTCTGGAAACACCATATATTTT.

V is TRBV5-1 and J is TRBJ2-3; 11 bases are a match to TRBD2. The length of the CDR3 is 17 residues. V dropped 0 bases and J dropped 1; count of bases not matched to a gene: 4. Germline-derived CDR1 and CDR2 are SGHRS and YFSETQ. The CDR3 region is CASSLASGGPGTDTQYF. The CDR3 nucleotides read TGCGCCAGCAGCTTGGCTAGCGGGGGGCCCGGCACAGATACGCAGTATTTT.

The chain uses TRBV6-4 and TRBJ2-7; TRBD2 agrees at 8 bases. V was pared by 3 bases and J by 2 bases, with 3 bases of the junction left unmatched. The CDR3 consists of 14 residues. Germline-derived CDR1 and CDR2 are MRHNA and SNTAGT. CDR3 residues: CASSELAGTYEQYF. CDR3 sequence (DNA): TGTGCCAGCAGTGAGCTAGCGGGTACCTACGAGCAGTACTTC.

V is TRBV7-9 and J is TRBJ1-5; 7 bases are a match to TRBD1. Unmatched junction bases numbered 2, after V lost 5 bases and J lost 4 bases. Germline V lookup: CDR1 SEHNR, CDR2 FQNEAQ (reference sequence). CDR3 length: 13 amino acids. CDR3 sequence: CASSPGGNQPQHF. The CDR3 DNA follows: TGTGCCAGCAGCCCAGGGGGGAATCAGCCCCAGCATTTT.

The V and J genes are TRBV3-1 (or the pseudogene TRBV3-2) and TRBJ1-1, with 8 bases that match TRBD1. Looked up from germline, CDR1 is LGHDT and CDR2 is YNNKEL (reference sequence). Trimming at V came to 0 bases and at J to 6 bases, leaving 9 bases not matched to a gene. This CDR3 region has 16 residues. In nucleotides, the CDR3 is TGTGCCAGCAGCCAAGAGTCCTGGACAGGGAAACCTGAAGCTTTCTTT. Its protein product is CASSQESWTGKPEAFF.

This clone was counted a few times. The CDR3 DNA sequence: TGTGCCAGTAGTATCCTTTATCAGGGGGCAGGTCAGCCCCAGCATTTT. As protein: CASSILYQGAGQPQHF. The chain recombines TRBV19 with TRBJ1-5; 8 bases fit TRBD1. This CDR3 has 16 residues. Germline CDR1 reads LNHDA; CDR2 reads SQIVND (reference sequence). Trimming at V came to 3 bases and at J to 6 bases, leaving 10 bases not matched to a gene.

This chain uses TRBV4-1 with TRBJ2-7, with unresolved D. This CDR3 has 16 amino acids. Deletions cut 0 bases from V and 0 bases from J, with 12 bases between. The germline gives CDR1 MGHRA, CDR2 YSYEKL. The CDR3 loop is CASSQEAATYSYEQYF. CDR3 bases: TGCGCCAGCAGCCAAGAGGCGGCCACCTACTCCTACGAGCAGTACTTC.

This clone was recorded only once. The V and J genes are TRBV4-2 and TRBJ2-3; the D gene is possibly TRBD2 (6 bases). From germline, CDR1 is LGHNA and CDR2 YNFKEQ. Trimming removed 0 bases at V and 2 bases at J, with 9 bases between. The length of the CDR3 is 15 residues. CDR3 bases: TGTGCCAGCAGCCAAGATAGACTAGTCACAGATACGCAGTATTTT. Amino acid sequence: CASSQDRLVTDTQYF.

This clone showed up just a few times. The CDR3 loop is CASSPGLAGGVKTQYF. CDR3 bases: TGTGCCAGCAGCCCCGGACTAGCGGGAGGAGTAAAGACCCAGTACTTC. The chain has TRBV3-1 (or the pseudogene TRBV3-2) and TRBJ2-5; 14 bases are shared with TRBD2. CDR3 size: 16 residues. V was clipped by 4 bases and J by 6 bases; unmatched bases: 7. Germline V lookup: CDR1 LGHDT, CDR2 YNNKEL (reference sequence).

The chain recombines TRBV6-5 with TRBJ1-2; D is possibly TRBD1 (6 bases). This CDR3 is 15 amino acids long. V was cut by 1 base and J by 8 bases, with 17 bases left in between. Germline V gene lookup returns CDR1 MNHEY and CDR2 SVGAGI. The CDR3 DNA reads as TGTGCCAGCAGTTACTATTTGGGACACCCAAGGGGCTACACCTTC. It yields the protein CASSYYLGHPRGYTF.

The sample holds many counts of this clone. The chain combines TRBV10-3 with TRBJ1-4; D possibly corresponds to TRBD1 (5 bases). In germline, CDR1 is ENHRY, CDR2 SYGVKD. The CDR3 is 14 residues long. Trimming removed 4 bases from V and 2 bases from J, with 8 bases in between. The CDR3 is CAISATATNEKLFF. The CDR3 bases are TGTGCCATCAGTGCGACAGCGACTAATGAAAAACTGTTTTTT.

The rearrangement joins TRBV19 to TRBJ2-3; 7 bases line up with TRBD2. Germline values: CDR1 LNHDA, CDR2 SQIVND (reference sequence). V trimming: 4 bases; J trimming: 2 bases; junction bases outside the gene matches: 6. This CDR3 is built from 15 residues. The CDR3 DNA sequence: TGTGCCAGTAGTACAAAAACTAGCGTCACAGATACGCAGTATTTT. Translated, it gives CASSTKTSVTDTQYF.

The chain employs TRBV14 and TRBJ1-2; D may be TRBD1 (6 bases). The CDR3 contains 16 residues. Trimming pared 1 base from V and 4 bases from J, leaving 16 bases between. From germline, CDR1 is SGHDN and CDR2 FVKESK. Here the CDR3 reads CASSQARGAWSYGYTF. In nucleotides, the CDR3 is TGTGCCAGCAGCCAAGCACGGGGGGCGTGGAGCTATGGCTACACCTTC.

The gene calls are TRBV10-3 and TRBJ1-3; D is uncertain. The CDR3 spans 15 residues. V dropped 4 bases and J dropped 4 bases, with 14 bases sitting between them. The germline gives CDR1 ENHRY, CDR2 SYGVKD. The CDR3 DNA reads as TGTGCCATCAGTGCTGCGGGAGTCGCCGGAAACACCATATATTTT. Its protein is CAISAAGVAGNTIYF.

The V call is TRBV7-9, the J call TRBJ2-5; 8 positions match TRBD1. The germline CDR1 and CDR2 sequences are SEHNR and FQNEAQ (reference sequence). This CDR3 spans 16 amino acids. Trimming removed 3 bases from V and 2 bases from J; junction bases left unmatched: 8. CDR3 DNA: TGTGCCAGCAGCTTGAGACAGGGGTCGGGGCAAGAGACCCAGTACTTC. Its protein product is CASSLRQGSGQETQYF.

V is TRBV10-1 and J is TRBJ1-1, with D possibly TRBD1 on 6 matching bases. Germline V gene lookup returns CDR1 WNHNN and CDR2 SYGVQD (reference sequence). With 3 bases removed from V and 5 bases from J, the gap between germline ends came to 13 bases. CDR3 size: 14 residues. Written as DNA, the CDR3 is TGCGCCAGCAGTGATTCGGACAGATCGACTGAAGCTTTCTTT. Its protein is CASSDSDRSTEAFF.

This clone was recorded only once. The chain uses TRBV4-3 and TRBJ2-7; the match to TRBD2 covers 8 bases. The V and J ends lost 1 base and 1 base, in that order; junction bases with no gene match: 6. Germline CDR1 reads LGHNA; CDR2 reads YSLEER. The CDR3 has 16 residues. CDR3 in DNA: TGCGCCAGCAGCCAAGCCGCTAGCGGGCCTTCCTACGAGCAGTACTTC. This encodes CASSQAASGPSYEQYF.